This entry features one TCR beta chain sequence. What it recognizes is unknown. This sample was taken from a study of shared clonotypes between healthy human individuals. Study-level findings and limits: Rarefaction analysis demonstrated incomplete sorted-subset sequencing notwithstanding large depth. How much donors shared clonotypes was expected to be affected by sequencing depth.

Tens of thousands of T cell genomes (roughly 220 ng DNA) went into each sorted-subset replicate. The protocol was immunoSEQ multiplex PCR, while the TCRdb copy is restricted to in-frame clones and leaves out a portion. The data show over 750,000 clones, 96% seen once. The CDR3 loop spans 15 amino acids. V was cut by 6 bases and J by 1 base, with 18 bases left in between. The V gene's germline CDR1 is GTSNPN and CDR2 SVGIG (reference sequence). The naive CD8 fraction comprised CD45RO-negative cells positively selected for CCR7 and excluded terminally differentiated effector memory CD45RA+ cells. The sample comprised naive CD8+ T cells sorted from blood. This sequence originates from a man aged 30 to 45 in good health. This chain uses TRBV30 with TRBJ1-1; TRBD1 might be the D (5 bases). CDR3 amino acids: CACKGYDRWNTEAFF. The CDR3 DNA is TGTGCCTGCAAGGGGTATGACCGGTGGAACACTGAAGCTTTCTTT.